The rows below give T cell receptor beta chains drawn from one sample of a study of human thymus T cells. Only in-frame clones appear in the TCRdb table, and some are missing; sequencing was by immunoSEQ multiplex PCR. The table lists roughly 130,000 clones, over 85% of them singletons. Sequenced: thymus tissue. Receptors originate from a boy under two years old with a congenital heart defect but otherwise immunologically healthy. The CDR3 runs from the conserved cysteine through the conserved F or W. Fields, in order: D gene, J gene, V gene, clone size, CDR3 DNA, CDR3 protein. D genes are given only for firm matches. The listing skips clone size in some rows; elsewhere it reads once, few, many or a size class.

D gene: .; J gene: TRBJ1-2; V gene: TRBV27; clone size: .; CDR3 DNA: TGTGCCAGCAGTTCCGCTGTACAGGGAAACTATGGCTACACCTTC; CDR3 protein: CASSSAVQGNYGYTF
D gene: TRBD1; J gene: TRBJ1-1; V gene: TRBV19; clone size: .; CDR3 DNA: TGTGCCAGTACCCGGACAGGGGCTTTCTCCGAAGCTTTCTTT; CDR3 protein: CASTRTGAFSEAFF
D gene: .; J gene: TRBJ1-4; V gene: TRBV5-6; clone size: .; CDR3 DNA: TGTGCCAGCAGTCACCACGGGACGGGTAATGAAAAACTGTTTTTT; CDR3 protein: CASSHHGTGNEKLFF
D gene: TRBD1; J gene: TRBJ2-7; V gene: TRBV27; clone size: .; CDR3 DNA: TGTGCCAGCAGCCGCAGGGGGGACAGGGGCTACGAGCAGTACTTC; CDR3 protein: CASSRRGDRGYEQYF
D gene: .; J gene: TRBJ2-2; V gene: TRBV4-1; clone size: .; CDR3 DNA: TGCGCCAGCAGCCAAGATTTCCCCTTTTGGGTAACCACCGGGGAGCTGTTTTTT; CDR3 protein: CASSQDFPFWVTTGELFF
D gene: .; J gene: TRBJ2-1; V gene: TRBV4-3; clone size: .; CDR3 DNA: TGCGCCAGCAGCCAAGCCTGGCGGGGCGAGCAGTTCTTC; CDR3 protein: CASSQAWRGEQFF
D gene: TRBD2; J gene: TRBJ2-5; V gene: TRBV28; clone size: .; CDR3 DNA: TGTGCCACCAAACTAGCGGGGGGGCCGAGGCAAGAGACCCAGTACTTC; CDR3 protein: CATKLAGGPRQETQYF
D gene: .; J gene: TRBJ1-6; V gene: TRBV7-9; clone size: .; CDR3 DNA: TGTGCCAGCACCGTAGGGAATAATTCACCCCTCCACTTT; CDR3 protein: CASTVGNNSPLHF
D gene: TRBD2; J gene: TRBJ2-3; V gene: TRBV27; clone size: .; CDR3 DNA: TGTGCCAGCACATCCGCGGGGGGCACCACAGATACGCAGTATTTT; CDR3 protein: CASTSAGGTTDTQYF
D gene: .; J gene: TRBJ2-3; V gene: TRBV5-6; clone size: .; CDR3 DNA: TGTGCCAGCAGCTTGGTCCCCCTGGGGGATAGCACAGATACGCAGTATTTT; CDR3 protein: CASSLVPLGDSTDTQYF
D gene: TRBD1; J gene: TRBJ1-6; V gene: TRBV28; clone size: .; CDR3 DNA: TGTGCCAGCAGTTTAAGGGGACAGTTCTCCTATAATTCACCCCTCCACTTT; CDR3 protein: CASSLRGQFSYNSPLHF
D gene: .; J gene: TRBJ1-2; V gene: TRBV5-1; clone size: once; CDR3 DNA: TGCGCCAGCAGCTTGGGTTTGAGTGAATGGAACTATGGCTACACCTTC; CDR3 protein: CASSLGLSEWNYGYTF
D gene: .; J gene: TRBJ1-2; V gene: TRBV9; clone size: .; CDR3 DNA: TGTGCCAGCAGCGTAGGGAAGTGGGGCTACACCTTC; CDR3 protein: CASSVGKWGYTF
D gene: TRBD1; J gene: TRBJ2-3; V gene: TRBV14; clone size: .; CDR3 DNA: TGTGCCAGCAGCCAAGGGACAGGGGACGATTACACAGATACGCAGTATTTT; CDR3 protein: CASSQGTGDDYTDTQYF
D gene: .; J gene: TRBJ1-3; V gene: TRBV30; clone size: .; CDR3 DNA: TGTGCCTGGAGCGGTCCCGTCGGAGCTGGAAACACCATATATTTT; CDR3 protein: CAWSGPVGAGNTIYF
D gene: .; J gene: TRBJ2-3; V gene: TRBV28; clone size: .; CDR3 DNA: TGTGCCAGCAATTTTCGGGCTAGCCCTACTACCACAGATACGCAGTATTTT; CDR3 protein: CASNFRASPTTTDTQYF
D gene: TRBD1; J gene: TRBJ1-2; V gene: TRBV28; clone size: .; CDR3 DNA: TGTGCCAGCAGTTTATTCAGGGGGCTCTATTCTGGCTACACCTTC; CDR3 protein: CASSLFRGLYSGYTF
D gene: .; J gene: TRBJ1-1; V gene: TRBV25-1; clone size: once; CDR3 DNA: TGTGCCAGCAGTGCTGACAGGCTGAACACTGAAGCTTTCTTT; CDR3 protein: CASSADRLNTEAFF
D gene: .; J gene: TRBJ2-7; V gene: TRBV6-5; clone size: .; CDR3 DNA: TGTGCCAGCACCTGGGGGGGGCCCTCGGACGAGCAGTACTTC; CDR3 protein: CASTWGGPSDEQYF
D gene: .; J gene: TRBJ2-7; V gene: TRBV6-1; clone size: .; CDR3 DNA: TGTGCCAGCAGTGAACTCCACCCGACGAGGGGGGCCTACGAGCAGTACTTC; CDR3 protein: CASSELHPTRGAYEQYF
D gene: TRBD1; J gene: TRBJ1-1; V gene: TRBV6-6; clone size: .; CDR3 DNA: TGTGCCAGCAGGGGGACCGGGACAGGGAACACTGAAGCTTTCTTT; CDR3 protein: CASRGTGTGNTEAFF
D gene: .; J gene: TRBJ1-6; V gene: TRBV7-9; clone size: .; CDR3 DNA: TGTGCCAGCAGCTTAAACAGGGCGAATAATTCACCCCTCCACTTT; CDR3 protein: CASSLNRANNSPLHF
D gene: .; J gene: TRBJ1-1; V gene: TRBV6-1; clone size: .; CDR3 DNA: TGTGCCAGCAGCCTACTTAGGGCGCCCGAGGCTTTCTTT; CDR3 protein: CASSLLRAPEAFF
D gene: .; J gene: TRBJ1-6; V gene: TRBV28; clone size: few; CDR3 DNA: TGTGCCAGCAGGGGGGAGAGGAATTCACCCCTCCACTTT; CDR3 protein: CASRGERNSPLHF
D gene: .; J gene: TRBJ2-5; V gene: TRBV5-4; clone size: .; CDR3 DNA: TGTGCCAGCAGCCTACCGGGGGTAACGAAGGCGTACCAAGAGACCCAGTACTTC; CDR3 protein: CASSLPGVTKAYQETQYF
D gene: .; J gene: TRBJ2-4; V gene: TRBV19; clone size: .; CDR3 DNA: TGTGCCAGTAGTATGGGCCTAGTGCTAGCCAAAAACATTCAGTACTTC; CDR3 protein: CASSMGLVLAKNIQYF
D gene: .; J gene: TRBJ2-7; V gene: TRBV6-1; clone size: .; CDR3 DNA: TGTGCCAATAACCGGGGCGAGCAGTACTTC; CDR3 protein: CANNRGEQYF
D gene: .; J gene: TRBJ1-4; V gene: TRBV28; clone size: .; CDR3 DNA: TGTGCCAGCAGTTCATGCTCCCGAAGGGCCCCTAGTCTCCATGAAAAACTGTTTTTT; CDR3 protein: CASSSCSRRAPSLHEKLFF
D gene: .; J gene: TRBJ1-4; V gene: TRBV25-1; clone size: .; CDR3 DNA: TGTGCCAGCAGTGAGTTTACGGCAGCAACTAATGAAAAACTGTTTTTT; CDR3 protein: CASSEFTAATNEKLFF
D gene: .; J gene: TRBJ2-1; V gene: TRBV7-8; clone size: .; CDR3 DNA: TGTGCCAGCAGCTTCGCAGTGAGGTGGTCCTACAATGAGCAGTTCTTC; CDR3 protein: CASSFAVRWSYNEQFF
D gene: TRBD1; J gene: TRBJ1-2; V gene: TRBV15; clone size: .; CDR3 DNA: TGTGCCACCAGCAGAGGAGGGGGCCTTGCTAACTATGGCTACACCTTC; CDR3 protein: CATSRGGGLANYGYTF